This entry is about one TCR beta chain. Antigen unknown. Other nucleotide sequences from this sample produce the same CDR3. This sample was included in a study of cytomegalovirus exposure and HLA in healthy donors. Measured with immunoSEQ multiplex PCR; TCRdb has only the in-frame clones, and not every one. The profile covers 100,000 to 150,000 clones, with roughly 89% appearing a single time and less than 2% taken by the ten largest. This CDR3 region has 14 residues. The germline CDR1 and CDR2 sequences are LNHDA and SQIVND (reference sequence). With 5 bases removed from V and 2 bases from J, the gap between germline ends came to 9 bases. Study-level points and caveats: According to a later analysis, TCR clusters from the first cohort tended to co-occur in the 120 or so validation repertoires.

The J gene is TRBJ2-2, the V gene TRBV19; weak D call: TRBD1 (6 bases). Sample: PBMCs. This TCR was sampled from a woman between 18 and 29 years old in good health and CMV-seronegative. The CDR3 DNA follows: TGTGCCAGTAGTCTGACAGGAAACACCGGGGAGCTGTTTTTT. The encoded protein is CASSLTGNTGELFF.